The 22 T cell receptor beta chains below all came from one sample that was sequenced in a study of CD8 T cells in Susac syndrome. Roughly 0.45 to 1 ug RNA was reverse transcribed with random hexamers. One entry per CDR3 protein, called by TCRdb with MiXCR from the immunoSEQ multiplex PCR reads. The table lists about 200,000 distinct CDR3 sequences, 95% of them singletons, with approximately 0.1% in the top ten. The sequencing sample was made of CD4+ T cells from PBMCs. The receptors shown here come from a human donor in good health.

V and J are TRBV9 and TRBJ2-7; 7 nucleotides match TRBD1. Germline CDR1 and CDR2: SGDLS and YYNGEE. The V and J ends lost 4 bases and 0 bases, in that order; junction bases with no gene match: 7. This CDR3 comprises 15 residues. CDR3 protein: CASSTGDSISYEQYF. CDR3 bases: TGTGCCAGCAGCACCGGGGACAGTATCTCCTACGAGCAGTACTTC.

This chain connects TRBV6-2 or TRBV6-3 to TRBJ1-5, with 7 bases fitting TRBD1. The V and J ends lost 6 bases and 7 bases, in that order; junction bases with no gene match: 6. CDR3 length: 13 amino acids. Germline V gives CDR1 MNHEY, CDR2 SVGEGT. The CDR3 DNA reads TGTGCCAGCAGAACAGGGGTAGGCCAGCCCCAGCATTTT. It is translated as CASRTGVGQPQHF.

This chain uses TRBV7-9 with TRBJ2-1; 7 bases map to TRBD2. The J segment lost 4 bases and the V segment lost 1 base, leaving 4 bases of the junction unmatched. CDR1 SEHNR and CDR2 FQNEAQ come from the germline V gene (reference sequence). This CDR3 is built from 15 residues. The CDR3 region is CASSLGASGYNEQFF. The CDR3 nucleotides read TGTGCCAGCAGCTTAGGGGCTAGCGGTTACAATGAGCAGTTCTTC.

V and J are TRBV5-1 and TRBJ2-1, with TRBD1 identical over 10 bases. The CDR3 length is 19 residues. V gave up 0 bases and J gave up 8 bases; unmatched junction bases: 17. Germline values: CDR1 SGHRS, CDR2 YFSETQ. The CDR3: CASSLGQGASLALGDEQFF. In nucleotides, the CDR3 is TGCGCCAGCAGCTTGGGACAGGGGGCCTCGCTAGCCCTGGGCGATGAGCAGTTCTTC.

Notes on this clonotype: Germline is not matched at one junction end, which may reflect a read error. The chain carries TRBV19 and TRBJ1-1; 8 bases fit TRBD1. CDR1 is LNHDA, CDR2 SQIVND, per germline (reference sequence). The CDR3 sequence is 14 residues long. CDR3 bases: TGTGCCAGTATTGACAGGGGAGAGGTCAGTGAAGTTTTCTTT. Translating gives CASIDRGEVSEVFF.

As regards this clonotype: One end of the junction does not line up with germline, which may come from a read error. The genes are TRBV28 and TRBJ1-1, with D maybe TRBD1 (5 bases). Germline loops: CDR1 MDHEN, CDR2 SYDVKM. This CDR3 is built from 13 residues. This CDR3 reads CASSRSPQGERLF. CDR3 sequence (DNA): TGTGCCAGCAGTCGCTCCCCGCAGGGTGAGCGGTTATTT.

This chain joins TRBV19 and TRBJ2-1; a possible D gene is TRBD2 (6 bases). Germline V gene lookup returns CDR1 LNHDA and CDR2 SQIVND (reference sequence). The CDR3 extends over 17 amino acids. The ends were cut back, 5 bases at V and 2 bases at J, with 19 bases in the middle. The CDR3 DNA is TGTGCCAGTAGTTCCCTGGGACGGGAGTACACCTACAATGAGCAGTTCTTC. It encodes CASSSLGREYTYNEQFF.

This sequence joins TRBV20-1 and TRBJ2-5, with TRBD2 identical over 9 bases. The CDR3 is 17 amino acids. The trim removed 1 base at V and 4 bases at J, leaving 13 bases unmatched. Germline assignment: CDR1 DFQATT and CDR2 SNEGSKA (reference sequence). CDR3 DNA: TGCAGTGCTAGAGTAACCCTAGCGGGATGGGGGACAGAGACCCAGTACTTC. It encodes CSARVTLAGWGTETQYF.

The V and J genes are TRBV29-1 and TRBJ2-3; TRBD1 agrees at 8 bases. The CDR3 is 14 residues long. Losses at the gene ends were 6 bases for V and 7 bases for J; bases not matched to a gene: 12. Looked up from germline, CDR1 is SQVTM and CDR2 is ANQGSEA. The CDR3, as DNA: TGCAGCGTCCGGCCCCCAGGGGGCGTTTATACGCAGTATTTT. It is translated as CSVRPPGGVYTQYF.

V is TRBV3-1 and J is TRBJ2-1; TRBD2 aligns across 11 bases. In germline, CDR1 is LGHDT, CDR2 YNNKEL (reference sequence). V was clipped by 1 base and J by 9 bases; unmatched bases: 8. This CDR3 spans 16 amino acids. CDR3 loop: CASSQASGGTGAEQFF. The CDR3 nucleotides read TGTGCCAGCAGCCAAGCTAGCGGGGGGACTGGGGCTGAGCAGTTCTTC.

This clonotype was observed a single time. The CDR3 DNA reads TGCAGCGTTAGCCAGGGAAGCTCCTACGAGCAGTACGTC. Its translation: CSVSQGSSYEQYV. V gene TRBV29-1 combines with J gene TRBJ2-7, with D perhaps TRBD1 (5 bases). The CDR3 has 13 residues. In germline, CDR1 is SQVTM, CDR2 ANQGSEA. Trimming pared 5 bases from V and 0 bases from J, leaving 11 bases between.

V and J are TRBV3-1 and TRBJ2-2; D call uncertain. Germline V lookup: CDR1 LGHDT, CDR2 YNNKEL (reference sequence). CDR3 length: 16 amino acids. Trimming removed 0 bases at V and 4 bases at J, with 12 bases between. DNA of the CDR3: TGTGCCAGCAGCCAAGATCGAGGTTACGGCACCGGGGAGCTGTTTTTT. Its translation is CASSQDRGYGTGELFF.

The rearrangement joins TRBV30 to TRBJ2-5, with D hard to call. Per germline, CDR1 GTSNPN and CDR2 SVGIG (reference sequence). V gave up 0 bases and J gave up 2 bases, with 7 bases separating them. The CDR3 covers 13 residues. The CDR3 DNA is TGTGCCTGGAGTGTAGGCCAGCAAGAGACCCAGTACTTC. Translating gives CAWSVGQQETQYF.

The chain links TRBV3-1 to TRBJ2-3, with 9 bases matching TRBD1. Trimming at V came to 3 bases and at J to 0 bases, leaving 1 base not matched to a gene. Germline lookup yields CDR1 LGHDT and CDR2 YNNKEL (reference sequence). The CDR3 has 15 amino acids. CDR3 bases: TGTGCCAGCAGCCATGGGACAGGGAGCACAGATACGCAGTATTTT. This codes for CASSHGTGSTDTQYF.

This clonotype was observed a single time. The CDR3 DNA is TGTGCCAGCAGTTCTGGGGGTGAGGATACGCAGTATTTT. This translates into CASSSGGEDTQYF. This chain links TRBV28 with TRBJ2-3; D tentatively fits TRBD1 or TRBD2 (5 bases each). Trimming left V 4 bases short and J 6 bases short, with 11 bases between. CDR1 and CDR2 (germline): MDHEN, SYDVKM. This CDR3 region has 13 residues.

V gene TRBV19 combines with J gene TRBJ2-2; no clear D. With 4 bases removed from V and 6 bases from J, the gap between germline ends came to 15 bases. The V gene's germline CDR1 is LNHDA and CDR2 SQIVND (reference sequence). The CDR3 is 15 residues long. The CDR3 region has the DNA TGTGCCAGTAGTAATCAAGGAGTCCGAGCCGGGGAGCTGTTTTTT. Translation gives CASSNQGVRAGELFF.

This clonotype was counted once. This CDR3 is CASSQQGNGNQPQHF. The CDR3 bases are TGTGCCAGCTCACAACAGGGAAACGGCAATCAGCCCCAGCATTTT. This chain links TRBV18 with TRBJ1-5, with D possibly TRBD1 on 6 matching bases. The germline gives CDR1 KGHSH, CDR2 LQKENI. CDR3 length: 15 amino acids. Trimming took 4 bases from V and 2 from J, leaving 12 bases between them.

V usage is TRBV25-1 and J usage is TRBJ1-6; the D gene is possibly TRBD1 (5 bases). Per the germline V gene, CDR1 is MGHDK and CDR2 is SYGVNS. The CDR3 length is 14 residues. V dropped 6 bases and J dropped 10 bases, with 16 bases sitting between them. The CDR3 DNA follows: TGTGCCAGCAGCCCTCGGGACGCGAGGTCACCCCTCCACTTT. Translating it yields CASSPRDARSPLHF.

The rearrangement links TRBV19 to TRBJ2-4; D is uncertain. The germline CDR1 and CDR2 sequences are LNHDA and SQIVND (reference sequence). The CDR3 is 15 amino acids. With 1 base removed from V and 0 bases from J, the gap between germline ends came to 7 bases. The CDR3 region is CASSIGTLAKNIQYF. The DNA for the CDR3 is TGTGCCAGTAGTATAGGTACCCTAGCCAAAAACATTCAGTACTTC.

The rearrangement uses TRBV20-1 and TRBJ1-5; no clear D gene. V lost 4 bases to trimming and J lost 6 bases, with 10 bases between them. CDR3 length: 12 amino acids. Germline loops: CDR1 DFQATT, CDR2 SNEGSKA (reference sequence). The CDR3 DNA sequence: TGCAGTGCTATTCCCATCGCTCAGCCCCAGCATTTT. The encoded protein is CSAIPIAQPQHF.

The CDR3 region has the DNA TGTGCCAGCAGTTTACCAGGGGGGACCCACAATGAGCAGTTCTTC. It specifies CASSLPGGTHNEQFF. The rearrangement joins TRBV27 to TRBJ2-1; tentatively, D is TRBD1 (7 bases). CDR1 MNHEY and CDR2 SMNVEV come from the germline V gene (reference sequence). The V end lost 2 bases, the J end lost 5 bases, and 13 bases lay between the germline ends. The CDR3 is 15 residues long.

The rearrangement uses TRBV9 and TRBJ2-6, with 7 bases fitting TRBD1. The CDR3 is made up of 16 amino acids. The junction had 5 bases not matched to a gene; V was cut back by 3 bases and J by 2 bases. Germline V gene sequence: CDR1 SGDLS, CDR2 YYNGEE. Here the CDR3 reads CASSGPTGTGANVLTF. The CDR3 bases are TGTGCCAGCAGCGGTCCGACAGGGACTGGGGCCAACGTCCTGACTTTC.